This T cell receptor beta chain was observed in a study of tumour-infiltrating T cells in Burkitt lymphoma. Overall study context: This cohort included all epidemiological subtypes of Burkitt lymphoma. Productive clonality predicted overall and progression-free survival. Findings and caveats of the study: Several public clonotypes were shared across many Burkitt lymphoma patients.

The method was immunoSEQ multiplex PCR; TCRdb's version includes in-frame clones alone and lacks a portion of them. This sample has 2,600 or so clones; more than 20% occur once, and the top ten carry around 17%. CDR3 length: 13 amino acids. Trimming removed 3 bases from V and 6 bases from J, with 8 bases in between. The germline gives CDR1 WNHNN, CDR2 SYGVQD (reference sequence). With regard to this clone: Its antigen remains unidentified.

Sequenced: tumor tissue from a relapse. The rearrangement uses TRBV10-1 and TRBJ2-2, with D tentatively TRBD1 (6 bases). The clonotype comes from a human donor with relapsed Burkitt lymphoma. Some clones in this sample may be carry-over from other donors' samples. The CDR3 is CASSDRGSGELFF. The CDR3, as DNA: TGCGCCAGCAGTGACAGGGGTTCCGGGGAGCTGTTTTTT.